Only a few counts were recorded for the clone carrying this T cell receptor (beta chain). Clones were sequenced by immunoSEQ multiplex PCR, and TCRdb holds only the in-frame ones, with some missing. The repertoire holds around 28,000 clones, with about 90% as singletons. This entry is derived from a study of T cells in localized non-small cell lung cancer. This receptor was obtained from a woman aged 18 to 55 with stage I lung adenocarcinoma. Sample: peripheral blood, taken before any cancer treatment.

The CDR3 DNA reads as TGTGCCAGCAGTGTTCTGGGGCAGCCCCAGCATTTT. It yields the protein CASSVLGQPQHF. The rearrangement uses TRBV6-1 and TRBJ1-5; unclear D gene. Trimming stripped 4 bases from V and 7 bases from J, with 8 bases between. This CDR3 has 12 residues. The V gene's germline CDR1 is MNHNS and CDR2 SASEGT.